This TCR beta chain emerged from a study of lymphopenia after photon versus proton radiotherapy. Regarding the study as a whole: Authors raise, but do not show, better survival with proton therapy. Oligoclonal CD8+ Temra expansion after nadir drove photon patients' diversity drop. Post-nadir TCR diversity decline inversely tracked overall survival among those who died.

Trimming cost V 1 base and J 0 bases, with 14 bases left between them. Germline assignment: CDR1 SGHRS and CDR2 YFSETQ. This CDR3 region has 17 residues. Assay: immunoSEQ multiplex PCR; the TCRdb copy retains only in-frame clones and omits some. The sample holds 55,000 to 70,000 clones, around 86% seen once. About this clone: Its antigen is unidentified.

The specimen comprised peripheral blood, sampled from a patient treated with proton-based radiotherapy. This TCR was recovered from a man older than 75 with esophageal cancer. V is TRBV5-1 and J is TRBJ1-3; D possibly corresponds to TRBD1 (5 bases). The CDR3, as DNA: TGCGCCAGCAGCTTGTTCCAGGGTTCGAGCTCTGGAAACACCATATATTTT. Protein sequence: CASSLFQGSSSGNTIYF.